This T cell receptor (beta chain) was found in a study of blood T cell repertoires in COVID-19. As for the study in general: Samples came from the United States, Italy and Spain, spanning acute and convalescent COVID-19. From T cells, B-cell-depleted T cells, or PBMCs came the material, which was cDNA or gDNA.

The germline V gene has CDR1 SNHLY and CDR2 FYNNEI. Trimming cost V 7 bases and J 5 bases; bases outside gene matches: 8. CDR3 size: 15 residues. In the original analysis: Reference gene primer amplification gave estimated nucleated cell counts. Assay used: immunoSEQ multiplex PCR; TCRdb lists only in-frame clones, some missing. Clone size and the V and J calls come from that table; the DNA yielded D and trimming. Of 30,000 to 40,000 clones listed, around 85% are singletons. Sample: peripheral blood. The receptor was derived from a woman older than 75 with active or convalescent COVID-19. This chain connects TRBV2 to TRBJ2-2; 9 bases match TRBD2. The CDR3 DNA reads TGTGCCAGCAAGCGGTTAGCGGGGGTTACCGGGGAGCTGTTTTTT. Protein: CASKRLAGVTGELFF.